The T cell receptor beta chain under discussion was sequenced for a study of blood T cell repertoires in COVID-19. Study-level information: The origin of the acute and convalescent COVID-19 samples was the United States, Italy and Spain. Nucleic acid was either cDNA or gDNA, and it came from T cells, B-cell-depleted T cells, or PBMCs.

In the study's own analysis: Reference gene primers were amplified, and this amplification served to estimate nucleated cell counts. Profiling relied on immunoSEQ multiplex PCR, and the TCRdb table lists in-frame clones only, not all of them. That table supplies the V and J calls and clone size; D and trimming were determined from the DNA. Among approximately 260,000 clones listed, 70% to 90% were seen once. Trimming stripped 7 bases from V and 4 bases from J, with 17 bases between. This CDR3 region has 15 residues. The germline V gene encodes CDR1 MNHEY and CDR2 SVGAGI. V usage is TRBV6-5 and J usage is TRBJ1-3, with TRBD1 as a possible D gene (6 bases). The sequence was collected from a woman between 65 and 79 years old with acute or convalescent COVID-19. The sequenced sample was peripheral blood. The CDR3 spells CASIGRAGAGNTIYF. CDR3 DNA: TGTGCCAGCATCGGGAGGGCAGGGGCAGGAAACACCATATATTTT.